This TCR beta chain was sequenced in a study of blood T cell repertoires in COVID-19. The overall study: T cells, B-cell-depleted T cells, or PBMCs provided the cDNA or gDNA that served as material.

The CDR3 has 10 amino acids. Trimming took off 8 bases at V and 4 bases at J, with 6 bases between the two ends. Profiled with immunoSEQ multiplex PCR; TCRdb holds only in-frame clones, not every one. The table includes 110,000 or so clones, approximately 81% detected once. The clonotype comes from a man in his forties or fifties with acute or convalescent COVID-19. The sequenced sample consisted of peripheral blood. V and J are TRBV12-3 or TRBV12-4 and TRBJ2-7; no clear D gene. CDR3 sequence reads: CASGTYEQYF. DNA for the CDR3: TGTGCCAGCGGTACTTACGAGCAGTACTTC.